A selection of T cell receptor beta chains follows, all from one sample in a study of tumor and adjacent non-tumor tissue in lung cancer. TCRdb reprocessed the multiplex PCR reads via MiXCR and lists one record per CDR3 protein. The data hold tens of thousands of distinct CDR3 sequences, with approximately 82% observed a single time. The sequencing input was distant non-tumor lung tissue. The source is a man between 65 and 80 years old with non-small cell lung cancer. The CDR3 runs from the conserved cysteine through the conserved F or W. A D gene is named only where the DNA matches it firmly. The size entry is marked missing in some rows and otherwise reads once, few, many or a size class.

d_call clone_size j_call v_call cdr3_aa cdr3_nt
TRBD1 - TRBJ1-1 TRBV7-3 CASSDGQDTEAFF TGTGCCAGCAGCGATGGACAGGACACTGAAGCTTTCTTT
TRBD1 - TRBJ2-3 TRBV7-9 CASSSLSGQGYPTDMQYF TGTGCCAGCAGTTCCCTGAGTGGACAGGGTTATCCCACAGATATGCAGTATTTT
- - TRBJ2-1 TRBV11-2 CASRERVSAWEQFF TGTGCCAGCAGGGAAAGGGTCAGTGCCTGGGAGCAGTTCTTC
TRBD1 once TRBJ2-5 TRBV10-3 CAISESPGGGETYYF TGTGCCATCAGTGAGTCCCCAGGGGGCGGTGAAACCTATTACTTC
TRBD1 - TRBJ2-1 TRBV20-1 CSARDSTGGDEQFF TGCAGTGCTAGGGACTCTACAGGGGGCGATGAGCAGTTCTTC
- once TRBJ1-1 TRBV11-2 CASSRRTVYTEALF TGTGCAAGCAGCCGGAGGACGGTTTACACTGAAGCTTTATTT
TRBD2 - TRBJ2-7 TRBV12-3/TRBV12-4 CASCSTSGRPYEQYF TGTGCCAGCTGTTCCACTAGCGGGAGGCCCTATGAGCAGTACTTC
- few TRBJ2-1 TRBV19 CASTPLPGRSNEQFF TGTGCCAGCACACCCTTACCGGGACGCTCGAATGAGCAGTTCTTC
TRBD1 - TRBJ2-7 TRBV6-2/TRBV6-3 CASSTKTGFSYKEYF TGTGCCAGCAGTACTAAGACAGGGTTTAGCTACAAGGAGTACTTC
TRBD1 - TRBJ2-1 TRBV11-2 CVSSAGQAWNEQFF TGTGTCAGCAGCGCTGGACAGGCCTGGAATGAGCAGTTCTTC
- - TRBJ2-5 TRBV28 CASRFTVYRAAEAQYF TGTGCCAGCAGATTTACTGTCTACCGTGCCGCAGAGGCACAGTACTTC
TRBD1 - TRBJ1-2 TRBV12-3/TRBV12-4 CDSSLQRTGWIYGYTF TGTGACAGCAGTTTACAAAGGACAGGTTGGATCTATGGCTACACCTTC
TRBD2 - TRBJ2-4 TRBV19 CASSKGLAVNLLAKTIQYF TGTGCCAGTAGTAAGGGACTAGCGGTTAACCTGCTAGCCAAAACCATTCAGTACTTC
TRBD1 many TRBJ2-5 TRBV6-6 CASSDPGTGGETQYF TGTGCCAGCAGTGACCCCGGGACAGGGGGAGAGACCCAGTACTTC
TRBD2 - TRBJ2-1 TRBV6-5 CPSNSGDEQFF TGTCCCAGCAATAGCGGGGATGAGCAGTTCTTC
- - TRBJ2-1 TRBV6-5 CVSREPITNEQLF TGTGTCAGCAGGGAGCCCATAACAAATGAGCAGTTATTC
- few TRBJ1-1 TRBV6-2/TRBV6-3 CACRPFVGQGRETFF TGTGCCTGCCGGCCTTTTGTGGGACAAGGAAGAGAAACTTTCTTT
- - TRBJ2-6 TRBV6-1 CASMAGLRWSF TGTGCCAGCATGGCGGGGCTCCGTTGGTCTTTC
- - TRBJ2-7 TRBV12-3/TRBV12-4 CVSSQVGPRGTYRQYF TGTGTCAGCAGTCAGGTGGGGCCTAGGGGTACTTACAGGCAGTACTTC
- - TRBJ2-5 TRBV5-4 CASSWRGGNQEAQYF TGTGCCAGCAGCTGGCGGGGCGGTAACCAAGAGGCCCAATACTTC
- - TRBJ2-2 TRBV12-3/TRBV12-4 CASSPQYGNAGELFF TGTGCAAGCAGTCCCCAATATGGGAACGCCGGGGAGTTGTTTTTT
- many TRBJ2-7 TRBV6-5 CASSYSSGNAYEQYF TGTGCCAGCAGTTACTCGTCAGGGAATGCTTACGAGCAGTACTTC
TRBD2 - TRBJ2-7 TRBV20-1 CSVQTASGAYEQYF TGCAGTGTTCAGACGGCTAGCGGGGCATACGAGCAGTACTTC
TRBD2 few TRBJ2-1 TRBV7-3 CASSLTGLAGTEQFF TGTGCCAGCAGCTTAACAGGACTAGCAGGTACTGAGCAGTTCTTC
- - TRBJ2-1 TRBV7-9 CASSEDQPLYSYDEEFF TGTGCCAGCAGCGAAGACCAGCCTCTTTACTCCTACGATGAGGAGTTCTTC
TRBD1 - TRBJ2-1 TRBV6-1 CASSGTGESDEQFF TGTGCCAGTAGTGGGACAGGCGAATCGGATGAGCAGTTCTTC
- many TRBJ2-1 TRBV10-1 CASPRTSSYNEQFF TGCGCCAGCCCAAGGACGAGCTCCTACAATGAGCAGTTCTTC
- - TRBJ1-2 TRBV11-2 CAISLDRRGGYTF TGTGCCATCAGCTTAGATAGGAGGGGTGGATACACCTTC
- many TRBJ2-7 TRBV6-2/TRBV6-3 CASGTPSYEQYF TGTGCCAGCGGCACCCCGTCCTACGAGCAGTACTTC
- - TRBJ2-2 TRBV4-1 CASSQVSFWAGSVTGILFF TGCGCCAGCAGCCAAGTTTCATTTTGGGCGGGATCAGTCACCGGGATACTGTTTTTT
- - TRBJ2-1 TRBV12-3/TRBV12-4 CASTPNWGSYNEWFF TGTGCCAGCACCCCTAACTGGGGTTCCTACAATGAGTGGTTCTTC
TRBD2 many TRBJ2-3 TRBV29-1 CSVAGTSGGSTDTQYF TGCAGCGTAGCCGGGACTAGCGGGGGTAGCACAGATACGCAGTATTTT
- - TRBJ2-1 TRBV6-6 CASSYLTNEQFF TGTGCTAGCAGTTACTTGACCAATGAGCAGTTCTTC
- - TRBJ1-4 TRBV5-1 CASSLRRGDGTNEKLFF TGCGCCAGCAGCTTGAGGAGGGGAGATGGAACTAATGAAAAACTGTTTTTT
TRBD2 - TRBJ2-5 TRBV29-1 CSVKFHWTSGGKQETQHF TGCAGCGTTAAATTCCATTGGACTAGCGGGGGGAAACAAGAGACCCAGCACTTC
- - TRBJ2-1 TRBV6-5 CASSRTTGPYNEQFF TGTGCCAGCAGTCGCACAACTGGTCCCTACAATGAGCAGTTCTTC
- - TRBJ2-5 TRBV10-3 CAISESTPGRQETQYF TGTGCCATCAGTGAGTCAACTCCTGGCAGACAAGAGACCCAGTACTTC
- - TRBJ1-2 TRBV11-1 CASSLCRYGYAF TGTGCCAGCAGCTTATGCAGATATGGCTATGCCTTC
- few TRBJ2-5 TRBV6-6 CTSRGAPETQYF TGTACCAGCAGAGGCGCTCCCGAGACCCAGTACTTC
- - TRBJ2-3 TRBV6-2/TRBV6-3 CASIYSGVDTHYF TGTGCCAGCATTTACTCGGGGGTCGATACGCATTATTTT
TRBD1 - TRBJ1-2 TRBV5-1 CASRSRGQGPYYGYTF TGCGCCAGCAGATCACGAGGACAGGGCCCGTACTATGGCTACACCTTC
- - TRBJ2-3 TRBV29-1 CSAGREFCTDTQYF TGCAGCGCCGGACGGGAGTTCTGCACAGATACGCAGTATTTT
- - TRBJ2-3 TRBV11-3 CACTRQEVSTDKQYF TGTGCCTGCACCCGTCAGGAAGTAAGCACAGATAAGCAGTATTTT
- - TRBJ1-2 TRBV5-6 CASSRINKANYGYTF TGTGCTAGCAGCAGAATCAACAAAGCTAACTATGGCTACACCTTC
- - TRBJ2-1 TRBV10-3 CVISQKGSSYNELFF TGTGTCATCAGCCAAAAGGGGAGCTCCTATAATGAGCTGTTCTTC
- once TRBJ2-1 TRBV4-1 CTSREVFIGTGWNEQFF TGCACCAGCAGGGAAGTCTTTATCGGGACGGGGTGGAATGAACAGTTCTTC
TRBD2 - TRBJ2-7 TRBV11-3 CARRIAGVDEQYF TGTGCCAGAAGAATAGCGGGGGTGGACGAGCAGTACTTC
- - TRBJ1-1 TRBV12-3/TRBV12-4 CASNSLQGAGSGTEAFF TGTGCCAGCAATTCCCTACAGGGAGCGGGTTCGGGCACTGAAGCTTTCTTT
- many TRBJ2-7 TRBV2 CASRDPGGTPYEQYF TGTGCCAGCAGGGACCCAGGGGGGACCCCATACGAGCAGTACTTC
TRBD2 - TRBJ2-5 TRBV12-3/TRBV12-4 CASRKSDRPTSGLPQETQYF TGTGCCAGCAGAAAAAGTGACCGCCCGACTAGCGGGCTTCCCCAGGAGACCCAGTATTTC
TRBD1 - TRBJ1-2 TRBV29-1 CGVNLGQVSYGYTF TGCGGCGTTAATTTGGGACAGGTTTCGTACGGCTACACCTTC
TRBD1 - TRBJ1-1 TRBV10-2 CASNPGDRGMGTEAFF TGCGCTAGCAATCCAGGGGACAGGGGAATGGGCACTGAAGCTTTCTTT
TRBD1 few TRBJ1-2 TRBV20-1 CSAIRSGTGGKGYTF TGCAGTGCTATAAGATCCGGGACAGGGGGCAAGGGCTACACCTTC
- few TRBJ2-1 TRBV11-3 CASSSIRSEEQFF TGTGCAAGCAGCTCCATCCGTTCAGAAGAGCAGTTCTTC
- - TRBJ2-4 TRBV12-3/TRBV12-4 CASRGEGRNIQYF TGTGCCAGCAGAGGCGAGGGAAGGAACATTCAGTACTTC